These 15 T cell receptor beta chains share one sample of origin, sequenced in a study of shared clonotypes between healthy human individuals. The method was immunoSEQ multiplex PCR; TCRdb's version includes in-frame clones alone and lacks a portion of them. The data show about 490,000 clones, 70% to 85% seen once. Sample: PBMCs. These TCRs come from a woman aged 40 to 50 in good health. Some clones in this sample may be carry-over from other donors' samples.

This sequence joins TRBV27 and TRBJ1-3, with 7 bases matching TRBD1. Germline V CDR1 and CDR2: MNHEY, SMNVEV (reference sequence). The V gene end was trimmed by 4 bases and the J gene end by 2 bases; junction bases not matched to a gene: 5. This CDR3 contains 15 residues. CDR3 region: CASSSLGTAGNTIYF. CDR3 DNA: TGTGCCAGCAGTTCGCTGGGGACAGCTGGAAACACCATATATTTT.

This rearrangement joins TRBV5-1 to TRBJ2-7; 13 bases match TRBD2. This CDR3 contains 15 residues. V lost 3 bases to trimming and J lost 2 bases; unmatched junction nucleotides: 2. Germline CDR1 is SGHRS and CDR2 is YFSETQ. The CDR3 sequence is CASSSGLAGAYEQYF. The CDR3 nucleotides read TGCGCCAGCAGCTCCGGACTAGCGGGGGCCTACGAGCAGTACTTC.

This clone is a singleton in its sample. The rearrangement links TRBV13 to TRBJ2-5; a weak D match, TRBD2 (6 bases). Deletions cut 6 bases from V and 5 bases from J, with 10 bases between. The CDR3 has 12 amino acids. Germline V gene data show CDR1 as PRHDT and CDR2 as FYEKMQ (reference sequence). The CDR3 loop reads CASSPGSETQYF. The CDR3 DNA reads as TGTGCCAGCAGTCCCGGGAGCGAGACCCAGTACTTC.

A few counts support this clone. The V call is TRBV11-3, the J call TRBJ2-1, with 14 bases that match TRBD2. The germline V gene encodes CDR1 SGHNT and CDR2 YENEEA. V lost 5 bases, J lost 8 bases, and 11 bases stayed unmatched. The CDR3 is 17 amino acids. The CDR3, as DNA: TGTGCCAGCAGCCTCACACCGACTAGCGGGAGGGCCTATGAGCAGTTCTTC. Encoded protein: CASSLTPTSGRAYEQFF.

The DNA for the CDR3 is TGTGCCAGCAGCTTAGACACTAATCAGCCCCAGCATTTT. Protein product: CASSLDTNQPQHF. The genes are TRBV7-3 and TRBJ1-5; D ambiguous. The ends were cut back, 2 bases at V and 4 bases at J, with 6 bases in the middle. Per the germline V gene, CDR1 is SGHTA and CDR2 is FQGTGA. The CDR3 runs 13 residues.

The chain employs TRBV21-1 and TRBJ2-7; the table's D gene call, TRBD2, was not cross checked with the DNA. TRBV21-1 is tagged as a pseudogene. The length of the CDR3 is 14 residues. The CDR3 nucleotides read TGTGCCAGCAGCGCACTAGGTGGGCCGGGGGAGCAGTACTTC. This sequence encodes CASSALGGPGEQYF.

The chain uses TRBV5-1 and TRBJ2-5; 9 bases are shared with TRBD2. The ends lost 6 bases at V and 5 bases at J; junction bases unmatched: 14. The CDR3 sequence is 16 residues long. In germline, CDR1 is SGHRS, CDR2 YFSETQ. The chain's CDR3 is CASTTLAGGPGETQYF. DNA of the CDR3: TGCGCCAGCACCACATTGGCGGGAGGGCCGGGGGAGACCCAGTACTTC.

The chain joins TRBV5-6 to TRBJ1-6; the D is unclear. The V end was cut by 3 bases, the J end by 3 bases, with 13 bases between. The CDR3 consists of 16 residues. CDR1 and CDR2 (germline): SGHDT, YYEEEE. The CDR3 DNA sequence: TGTGCCAGCAGCTCCACCGGATTCCTCTATAATTCACCCCTCCACTTT. This translates into CASSSTGFLYNSPLHF.

The chain is built from TRBV7-8 and TRBJ2-1; D unclear. The germline CDR1 and CDR2 sequences are SGHVS and FQNEAQ. The V end lost 5 bases, the J end lost 4 bases, and 18 bases lay between the germline ends. CDR3 length equals 16 residues. CDR3 DNA sequence: TGTGCCAGCAGCCCACGTGGGCTAGATCTTTACAATGAGCAGTTCTTC. This translates into CASSPRGLDLYNEQFF.

The CDR3 here is CASSEWRDSLRGYTF. CDR3 nucleotide sequence: TGTGCCAGCAGTGAATGGCGGGACAGTCTCAGGGGCTACACCTTC. The chain combines TRBV2 with TRBJ1-2; 7 nucleotides line up with TRBD1. Losses at the gene ends were 2 bases for V and 8 bases for J; bases not matched to a gene: 11. CDR3 length equals 15 residues. Germline lookup yields CDR1 SNHLY and CDR2 FYNNEI. Full variable domain (rest looked up from reference TRBV2 and TRBJ1-2): EPEVTQTPSHQVTQMGQEVILRCVPISNHLYFYWYRQILGQKVEFLVSFYNNEISEKSEIFDDQFSVERPDGSNFTLKIRSTKLEDSAMYFCASSEWRDSLRGYTFGSGTRLTVV.

The rearrangement joins TRBV18 to TRBJ1-2; the D gene is possibly TRBD1 (6 bases). This CDR3 is built from 17 residues. V was clipped by 2 bases and J by 6 bases, with 22 bases between them. Germline CDR1 is KGHSH and CDR2 is LQKENI. CDR3 nucleotides: TGTGCCAGCTCACCAGTCCCAACACCCGGGACACACGATGGCTACACCTTC. It codes for CASSPVPTPGTHDGYTF. The entire variable domain, with the rest obtained from reference TRBV18 and TRBJ1-2, is as follows: NAGVMQNPRHLVRRRGQEARLRCSPMKGHSHVYWYRQLPEEGLKFMVYLQKENIIDESGMPKERFSAEFPKEGPSILRIQQVVRGDSAAYFCASSPVPTPGTHDGYTFGSGTRLTVV.

The rearrangement joins TRBV19 to TRBJ1-1; 9 bases match TRBD1. The germline CDR1 and CDR2 sequences are LNHDA and SQIVND (reference sequence). The CDR3 runs 14 residues. After removal of 6 bases from V and 1 base from J, the junction contained 3 bases not matched to a gene. CDR3 loop: CASSYRGPNTEAFF. Written as DNA, the CDR3 is TGTGCCAGTAGCTACAGGGGGCCGAACACTGAAGCTTTCTTT.

This chain links TRBV7-2 with TRBJ2-1; D may be TRBD2 (6 bases). With 4 bases removed from V and 6 bases from J, the gap between germline ends came to 13 bases. The CDR3 is 14 residues long. The germline CDR1 and CDR2 sequences are SGHTA and FQGNSA. This chain's CDR3 is CASSSRLGPNEQFF. The DNA for the CDR3 is TGTGCCAGCAGCTCACGACTAGGACCCAATGAGCAGTTCTTC.

The CDR3 bases are TGTGCCAGCAGCCAAGACAGAAACTATGGCTACACCTTC. Protein: CASSQDRNYGYTF. J is TRBJ1-2 and V is TRBV7-2; tentatively, D is TRBD1 (5 bases). This CDR3 has 13 residues. Per the germline V gene, CDR1 is SGHTA and CDR2 is FQGNSA. The germline V and J ends were trimmed by 5 bases and 2 bases, with 9 bases remaining between them.

J is TRBJ2-5 and V is TRBV28, with no clear D. CDR3 size: 12 residues. V lost 2 bases and J lost 5, with 6 bases in between. Germline assignment: CDR1 MDHEN and CDR2 SYDVKM. The CDR3 DNA sequence: TGTGCCAGCAGTTTAGAGCTGGAGACCCAGTACTTC. Translating it yields CASSLELETQYF.